The rows below give T cell receptor beta chains drawn from one sample of a study of technical replicates of blood from a handful of donors. The assay was immunoSEQ multiplex PCR, and TCRdb's table has in-frame clones only and misses some. Of some 70,000 clones in the sample, approximately 90% were seen once. Sequenced input: PBMCs. The receptors derive from a human donor in good health. Some clones in this sample may be carry-over from other donors' samples. CDR3s include the opening cysteine and the closing phenylalanine or tryptophan. The D gene is left open where the match is weak. Clone size appears in some rows only: once, few, many, or a class for an expanded clone.

clone_size	v_call	j_call	d_call	cdr3_nt	cdr3_aa
NA	TRBV5-1	TRBJ2-7	TRBD1	TGCGCCAGCAGCCCCCGGACAGGGAGCTCCTACGAGCAGTACTTC	CASSPRTGSSYEQYF
NA	TRBV2	TRBJ2-1	TRBD2	TGTGCCAGCAGTAGACTAGCGGGGGCAGGTGAGCAGTTCTTC	CASSRLAGAGEQFF
NA	TRBV29-1	TRBJ1-1	NA	TGCAGCGTTGCAACAGCTTATCTTACGAACACTGAAGCTTTCTTT	CSVATAYLTNTEAFF
NA	TRBV6-1	TRBJ2-1	NA	TGTGCCAGCAGATATGGGGGCAATCTCGATGAGCAGTTCTTC	CASRYGGNLDEQFF
NA	TRBV10-3	TRBJ2-2	TRBD2	TGTGCCATCAGTGACCCCCTCGGGGGGGGTAACACCGGGGAGCTGTTTTTT	CAISDPLGGGNTGELFF
NA	TRBV4-3	TRBJ1-3	NA	TGCGCCAGCAGCCAAGCTTCCTCCGGGAGCTCTGGAAACACCATATATTTT	CASSQASSGSSGNTIYF
few	TRBV29-1	TRBJ1-1	NA	TGCAGTGCCGGGATCATGAACACTGAAGCTTTCTTT	CSAGIMNTEAFF
once	TRBV9	TRBJ2-3	TRBD1	TGTGCCAGCAGCGTCGGGACAGGGTATACAGATACGCAGTATTTT	CASSVGTGYTDTQYF
NA	TRBV6-5	TRBJ1-1	TRBD1	TGTGCCAGCAGCCACCGGGGGACAGGGAACACTGAAGCTTTCTTT	CASSHRGTGNTEAFF
NA	TRBV7-3	TRBJ2-1	TRBD2	TGTGCCAGCAGCCCAACTAGCGGGAGGGTAAGCTCCTACAATGAGCAGTTCTTC	CASSPTSGRVSSYNEQFF
NA	TRBV7-9	TRBJ2-7	TRBD2	TGTGCCAGCAGCTGGACTAGCGGTAACGAGCAGTACTTC	CASSWTSGNEQYF
NA	TRBV4-3	TRBJ1-2	TRBD1	TGCGCCAGCACCAACTGGGGACAGGGTTCCGGCTACACCTTC	CASTNWGQGSGYTF
NA	TRBV10-3	TRBJ1-2	TRBD1	TGTGCCATCAGTGGGACAGGGGCTAACTATGGCTACACCTTC	CAISGTGANYGYTF
NA	TRBV6-5	TRBJ1-1	NA	TGTGCCAGCAGTTACTACCTAAACACTGAAGCTTTCTTT	CASSYYLNTEAFF
NA	TRBV30	TRBJ1-2	NA	TGTGCCTGGAGGAAGAGTCGCGGGGACTATGGCTACACCTTC	CAWRKSRGDYGYTF
NA	TRBV7-6	TRBJ2-7	NA	TGTGCCAGCAGCTTAGCCCAGGGTTACGAGCAGTACTTC	CASSLAQGYEQYF
once	TRBV5-8	TRBJ1-5	TRBD1	TGTGCCAGCAGACCGGACAGGGTTGGAGGCAATCAGCCCCAGCATTTT	CASRPDRVGGNQPQHF
NA	TRBV5-1	TRBJ1-2	NA	TGCGCCAGCAGCCTCGACAGCGATTATGGCTACACCTTC	CASSLDSDYGYTF
once	TRBV15	TRBJ2-2	TRBD1	TGTGCCACCAGCAGAGGACAGGGGGAGGACACCGGGGAGCTGTTTTTT	CATSRGQGEDTGELFF
NA	TRBV7-3	TRBJ2-5	TRBD1	TGTGCCAGCAGCTTGGGGCCACCCGCAGGGGGCCAAGAGACCCAGTACTTC	CASSLGPPAGGQETQYF
NA	TRBV30	TRBJ2-5	NA	TGTGCCTGGAGCGTCTCGCAAGAGACCCAGTACTTC	CAWSVSQETQYF
NA	TRBV9	TRBJ2-7	NA	TGTGCCAGCAGCGTAAGTGTTGGCCTCACCTACGAGCAGTACTTC	CASSVSVGLTYEQYF
NA	TRBV7-9	TRBJ2-7	NA	TGTGCCAGCAGCACGGCGGCGGGACGGACCTACGAGCAGTACTTC	CASSTAAGRTYEQYF
once	TRBV30	TRBJ1-5	NA	TGTGCCTGGAGTGTGGGAGGGTTTCAGCCCCAGCATTTT	CAWSVGGFQPQHF
NA	TRBV6-5	TRBJ2-7	TRBD2	TGTGCCAGCAGTGGGGGGACTAGCGGGAGCGAGCAGTACTTC	CASSGGTSGSEQYF
NA	TRBV4-3	TRBJ2-3	NA	TGCGCCAGCAGCCAAGATCACGGGTACCTTACCACAGATACGCAGTATTTT	CASSQDHGYLTTDTQYF
NA	TRBV30	TRBJ2-5	NA	TGTGCCTGGAGTGTCCGAGATCAAGAGACCCAGTACTTC	CAWSVRDQETQYF
NA	TRBV4-3	TRBJ2-2	NA	TGCGCCAGCAGCCACTCCGCCCGAGGGACACCAACGGGCACCGGGGAGCTGTTTTTT	CASSHSARGTPTGTGELFF
NA	TRBV5-4	TRBJ1-6	NA	TGTGCCAGCAGCTTGCAGACAGAAACAAATTCACCCCTCCACTTT	CASSLQTETNSPLHF
NA	TRBV5-6	TRBJ1-6	TRBD1	TGTGCCAGCAGCTTACACAGGGGTTCGGAGAATTCACCCCTCCACTTT	CASSLHRGSENSPLHF
NA	TRBV6-6	TRBJ2-1	TRBD2	TGTGCCAGCAGGGCTGACCTTAGCGGGAGGGCCCATGAGCAGTTCTTC	CASRADLSGRAHEQFF
NA	TRBV5-1	TRBJ2-1	TRBD1	TGCGCCAGCAGCCGCGGACAGGGGAACAATGAGCAGTTCTTC	CASSRGQGNNEQFF
NA	TRBV9	TRBJ2-7	TRBD1	TGTGCCAGCAGCGGCCCCGGGACAGCCTACGAGCAGTACTTC	CASSGPGTAYEQYF
NA	TRBV2	TRBJ2-1	NA	TGTGCCAGCAGGGCCGGCGGGAATGAGCAGTTCTTC	CASRAGGNEQFF
NA	TRBV10-3	TRBJ1-5	TRBD1	TGTGCCATCAGCCTGGGACAGGGTGGTCAGCCCCAGCATTTT	CAISLGQGGQPQHF
NA	TRBV5-6	TRBJ1-1	NA	TGTGCCAGCAGCTTGGAGGGGAGGCGGGACACTGAAGCTTTCTTT	CASSLEGRRDTEAFF
NA	TRBV6-6	TRBJ2-3	TRBD2	TGTGCCAGCAGTTACTCGGCGGGAGGGCTAAATACGCAGTATTTT	CASSYSAGGLNTQYF
NA	TRBV9	TRBJ1-1	NA	TGTGCCAGCAGCGGGGGGCCTATCTACACTGAAGCTTTCTTT	CASSGGPIYTEAFF
NA	TRBV5-1	TRBJ2-1	TRBD2	TGCGCCAGCAGCCCGTCGCCGACTAGCGGACCCAATGAGCAGTTCTTC	CASSPSPTSGPNEQFF
NA	TRBV30	TRBJ2-7	NA	TGTGCCTGGAGTCTAGCCTCCGAGCAGTACTTC	CAWSLASEQYF
few	TRBV6-5	TRBJ2-7	TRBD1	TGTGCCAGCACCTTTAATACAGGGGCCATTGAGCAGTACTTC	CASTFNTGAIEQYF